This is a list of T cell receptor beta chains from one sample in a study of T cell repertoires in cytomegalovirus infection. TCRdb passed the reads through MiXCR, listing each CDR3 protein once. The sample includes around 750,000 distinct CDR3 sequences, about 30% of them seen just once. Which antigens these TCRs recognize remains unknown. Sequencing was performed on cultured CD8+ T cells from PBMCs, taken from culture after CMV antigen stimulation. The source is a human donor in good health (CMV status not recorded). Some clones in this sample may be carry-over from other donors' samples. The CDR3 runs from the conserved cysteine through the conserved F or W. D genes are given only for firm matches. The listing skips clone size in some rows; elsewhere it reads once, few, many or a size class.

TRBV7-2,.,17,many,TRBJ1-3,CASSQTPGMSSGNTIYF,TGTGCCAGCAGCCAGACGCCGGGGATGAGCTCTGGAAACACCATATATTTT
TRBV7-9,.,13,.,TRBJ2-7,CASSSKGGYEQYF,TGTGCCAGCAGCTCAAAAGGGGGCTACGAGCAGTACTTC
TRBV7-9,.,14,.,TRBJ1-1,CASSLPRTWTEAFF,TGTGCCAGCAGCTTACCCAGAACGTGGACTGAAGCTTTCTTT
TRBV11-2,TRBD2,20,.,TRBJ2-3,CASSPTSDRGLAGVTDTQYF,TGTGCCAGCAGTCCTACATCGGACAGAGGACTAGCGGGGGTGACAGATACGCAGTATTTT
TRBV10-3,.,17,once,TRBJ1-3,CAISESEGPSSGNTIYF,TGTGCCATCAGTGAGTCGGAGGGCCCGAGCTCTGGAAACACCATATATTTT
TRBV6-5,TRBD1,18,.,TRBJ2-2,CASSYTGTGLSNTGELFF,TGTGCCAGCAGTTATACAGGGACAGGGTTATCGAACACCGGGGAGCTGTTTTTT
TRBV6-2/TRBV6-3,.,12,many,TRBJ1-1,CASSYSHTEAFF,TGTGCCAGCAGTTACTCACACACTGAAGCTTTCTTT
TRBV7-3,.,15,many,TRBJ2-3,CASSSGGGAKDTQYF,TGTGCCAGCAGCTCTGGTGGGGGGGCCAAGGATACGCAGTATTTT
TRBV4-1,.,14,few,TRBJ2-5,CASSQGLGQETQYF,TGCGCCAGCAGCCAAGGTTTAGGCCAAGAGACCCAGTACTTC
TRBV7-3,TRBD2,17,.,TRBJ2-1,CASSSPGGGRSYNEQFF,TGTGCCAGCAGCTCCCCCGGGGGGGGCCGATCCTACAATGAGCAGTTCTTC
TRBV6-5,TRBD1,15,.,TRBJ2-5,CASSSWGQGQETQYF,TGTGCCAGCAGTTCCTGGGGACAGGGCCAAGAGACCCAGTACTTC
TRBV27,.,15,.,TRBJ1-6,CASSSWGGNHSPLHF,TGTGCCAGCAGTTCTTGGGGGGGAAACCATTCACCCCTCCACTTT
TRBV6-2/TRBV6-3,.,12,.,TRBJ1-5,CANSEDPQPQHF,TGTGCCAACAGTGAGGATCCTCAGCCCCAGCATTTT
TRBV5-5,.,15,.,TRBJ2-1,CASIKTGGDYNEQFF,TGTGCCAGCATAAAAACTGGCGGGGACTACAATGAGCAGTTCTTC
TRBV9,.,18,few,TRBJ1-1,CASSVKLNGPGQDTEAFF,TGTGCCAGCAGCGTAAAACTGAACGGCCCCGGGCAAGACACTGAAGCTTTCTTT
TRBV5-1,.,15,.,TRBJ1-1,CASSLAVTGNTEAFF,TGCGCCAGCAGCTTGGCCGTGACAGGGAACACTGAAGCTTTCTTT
TRBV12-3/TRBV12-4,.,14,few,TRBJ1-1,CASSLPGFGTEAFF,TGTGCCAGCAGTTTACCAGGGTTCGGCACTGAAGCTTTCTTT
TRBV12-3/TRBV12-4,.,15,few,TRBJ1-1,CASSLVGMDGTEAFF,TGTGCCAGCAGTTTAGTGGGGATGGATGGCACTGAAGCTTTCTTT
TRBV5-4,.,13,.,TRBJ1-1,CASSFQGFTEAFF,TGTGCCAGCAGCTTTCAGGGCTTCACTGAAGCTTTCTTT
TRBV11-1,TRBD1,14,few,TRBJ2-1,CASSLDRGYGEQFF,TGTGCCAGCAGCCTGGACAGGGGATATGGTGAGCAGTTCTTC
TRBV7-2,.,13,few,TRBJ2-1,CASSTASWNEQFF,TGTGCCAGCAGCACCGCAAGCTGGAATGAGCAGTTCTTC
TRBV19,TRBD2,13,.,TRBJ2-1,CASRGGWNNEQFF,TGTGCCAGTCGCGGGGGGTGGAACAATGAGCAGTTCTTC
TRBV6-2/TRBV6-3,.,13,.,TRBJ2-1,CASSWGSHNEQFF,TGTGCCAGCAGTTGGGGCTCCCACAATGAGCAGTTCTTC
TRBV27,.,14,few,TRBJ2-7,CASSLFPGHDEQYF,TGTGCCAGCAGTTTATTCCCAGGCCACGACGAGCAGTACTTC
TRBV27,TRBD2,14,many,TRBJ2-7,CASRTPGRAYEQYF,TGTGCCAGCAGAACCCCTGGGAGGGCCTACGAGCAGTACTTC
TRBV3-1,TRBD2,17,.,TRBJ2-1,CASSLISFGGAGNEQFF,TGTGCCAGCAGTCTTATCTCCTTCGGGGGGGCCGGCAATGAGCAGTTCTTC
TRBV27,.,15,.,TRBJ1-2,CASSLSQGRPHGYTF,TGTGCCAGCAGTTTATCGCAGGGGCGCCCCCATGGCTACACCTTC
TRBV6-6,.,15,once,TRBJ1-4,CASSEFRGIDEKLFF,TGTGCCAGCAGTGAGTTCAGGGGAATTGATGAAAAACTGTTTTTT
TRBV7-2,.,14,few,TRBJ1-2,CASSSAGGSYGYTF,TGTGCCAGCAGCTCGGCGGGGGGGAGCTATGGCTACACCTTC
TRBV5-1,.,16,.,TRBJ2-1,CASSLGGQVAYNEQFF,TGCGCCAGCAGCTTAGGTGGGCAGGTTGCCTACAATGAGCAGTTCTTC
TRBV19,TRBD1,16,few,TRBJ1-5,CASNMNRDRGTQPQHF,TGTGCCAGTAACATGAACAGGGACAGGGGTACTCAGCCCCAGCATTTT
TRBV4-3,.,16,.,TRBJ1-2,CASSQRVRDNNYGYTF,TGCGCCAGCAGCCAAAGGGTTCGGGACAATAACTATGGCTACACCTTC
TRBV9,.,14,.,TRBJ1-3,CASMEGSSGNTIYF,TGTGCCAGCATGGAGGGAAGCTCTGGAAACACCATATATTTT
TRBV12-3/TRBV12-4,.,14,.,TRBJ1-4,CASSDDGVKGGLFF,TGTGCCAGCAGTGACGACGGCGTGAAAGGTGGACTGTTTTTT
TRBV27,.,14,.,TRBJ1-6,CASGFGRENSPLHF,TGTGCCAGCGGATTTGGACGGGAGAATTCACCCCTCCACTTT
TRBV6-5,TRBD1,15,few,TRBJ2-1,CASSYRGGAWNEQFF,TGTGCCAGCAGTTACCGAGGGGGCGCGTGGAATGAGCAGTTCTTC
TRBV7-4,.,16,.,TRBJ1-6,CASSLVGGAYNSPLHF,TGTGCCAGCAGCTTAGTCGGGGGTGCCTATAATTCACCCCTCCACTTT
TRBV12-3/TRBV12-4,.,15,few,TRBJ2-5,CASSFSGAYQETQYF,TGTGCCAGCAGTTTCTCCGGGGCTTACCAAGAGACCCAGTACTTC
TRBV5-5,TRBD2,17,.,TRBJ2-1,CASIPFTSGGFYNEQFF,TGTGCCAGCATCCCCTTTACGAGCGGGGGATTCTACAATGAGCAGTTCTTC
TRBV12-3/TRBV12-4,.,15,.,TRBJ1-2,CANILKGALSYGYTF,TGTGCCAACATTCTGAAAGGGGCACTTAGCTATGGCTACACCTTC
TRBV18,.,15,.,TRBJ1-2,CASSPKDGSYYGYTF,TGTGCCAGCTCACCAAAGGACGGTAGCTACTATGGCTACACCTTC